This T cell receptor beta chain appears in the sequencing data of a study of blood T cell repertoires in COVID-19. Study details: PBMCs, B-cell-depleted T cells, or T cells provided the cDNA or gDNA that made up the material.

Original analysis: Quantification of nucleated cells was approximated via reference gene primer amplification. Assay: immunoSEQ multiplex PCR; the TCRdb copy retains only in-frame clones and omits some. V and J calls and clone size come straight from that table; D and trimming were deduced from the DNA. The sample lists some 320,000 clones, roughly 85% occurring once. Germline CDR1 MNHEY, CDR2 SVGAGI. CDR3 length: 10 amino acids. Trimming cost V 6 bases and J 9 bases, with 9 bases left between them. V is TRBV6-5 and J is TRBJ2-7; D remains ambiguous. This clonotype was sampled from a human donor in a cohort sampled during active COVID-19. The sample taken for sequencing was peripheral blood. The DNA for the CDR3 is TGTGCCAGCAGGGAGCTGGGGCAGTACTTC. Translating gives CASRELGQYF.